Below are 9 T cell receptor beta chains sequenced from a single sample in a study of CD8 T cells in ankylosing spondylitis. From the 5' RACE reads, TCRdb called clonotypes with MiXCR, one entry per CDR3 protein. The sample carries approximately 100,000 distinct CDR3 sequences, less than 25% recorded once. The sample consisted of synovial fluid, either unsorted or a sorted T cell fraction (not recorded which). The receptors originated from a male donor with ankylosing spondylitis.

As DNA, the CDR3 is TGTGCCAGCAGTCCGGACATTAACTATGGCTACACCTTC. As protein: CASSPDINYGYTF. The rearrangement joins TRBV25-1 to TRBJ1-2; possible D gene TRBD1, 5 bases. Germline V lookup: CDR1 MGHDK, CDR2 SYGVNS. This CDR3 comprises 13 residues. The V end was cut by 5 bases, the J end by 1 base, with 8 bases between.

V gene TRBV5-1 combines with J gene TRBJ1-1; D is unclear. Trimming left V 4 bases short and J 4 bases short, with 8 bases between. The CDR3 is 12 amino acids. Germline lookup yields CDR1 SGHRS and CDR2 YFSETQ. As DNA, the CDR3 is TGCGCCAGCAGCATTAGCGGCACTGAAGCTTTCTTT. It translates to CASSISGTEAFF.

Sample share makes this clonotype medium-sized. CDR3 sequence reads: CSAPRDRGIDTQYF. Written as DNA, the CDR3 is TGCAGTGCCCCCCGGGACAGGGGCATAGATACGCAGTATTTT. The rearrangement uses TRBV20-1 and TRBJ2-3; 10 bases match TRBD1. CDR3 length equals 14 residues. The J segment lost 5 bases and the V segment lost 6 bases, leaving 8 bases of the junction unmatched. Germline V CDR1 and CDR2: DFQATT, SNEGSKA (reference sequence).

J is TRBJ1-1 and V is TRBV15; no firm D call. The CDR3 is 13 amino acids. Germline assignment: CDR1 LNHNV and CDR2 YYDKDF (reference sequence). Deletions cut 0 bases from V and 7 bases from J, with 9 bases between. CDR3 region: CATSRDSGYEAFF. CDR3 nucleotide sequence: TGTGCCACCAGCAGAGATTCGGGGTATGAAGCTTTCTTT.

This clonotype has a count of ten or more. The rearrangement uses TRBV12-3 or TRBV12-4 and TRBJ1-5; D ambiguous. The CDR3 consists of 14 residues. The V and J ends lost 7 bases and 3 bases respectively, with 13 bases between them. The CDR3 protein is CASKLSGLNQPQHF. CDR3 nucleotides: TGTGCCAGCAAATTGTCAGGCCTCAATCAGCCCCAGCATTTT.

The chain uses TRBV20-1 and TRBJ2-5; tentative D call: TRBD2 (6 bases). Germline CDR1 is DFQATT and CDR2 is SNEGSKA (reference sequence). Trimming took 0 bases from V and 4 from J, leaving 15 bases between them. This CDR3 has 15 amino acids. CDR3 nucleotide sequence: TGCAGTGCTAGAGAGCCTCAAGACGGGGGAGAGACCCAGTACTTC. This encodes CSAREPQDGGETQYF.

The chain joins TRBV12-3 or TRBV12-4 to TRBJ1-5; D unresolved. V dropped 3 bases and J dropped 2 bases, with 8 bases sitting between them. The CDR3 has 14 amino acids. This CDR3 reads CASSFRMGNQPQHF. The CDR3 nucleotides are TGTGCCAGCAGTTTTAGGATGGGCAATCAGCCCCAGCATTTT.

This clonotype has more than one count but fewer than ten. V gene TRBV5-1 combines with J gene TRBJ2-3; D is ambiguous. The CDR3 extends over 15 amino acids. V dropped 0 bases and J dropped 0 bases, with 8 bases sitting between them. Per the germline V gene, CDR1 is SGHRS and CDR2 is YFSETQ. The CDR3 spells CASSLDGASTDTQYF. For the CDR3, the DNA is TGCGCCAGCAGCTTGGATGGAGCAAGCACAGATACGCAGTATTTT. Drawing the rest from reference TRBV5-1 and TRBJ2-3, the complete variable domain is KAGVTQTPRYLIKTRGQQVTLSCSPISGHRSVSWYQQTPGQGLQFLFEYFSETQRNKGNFPGRFSGRQFSNSRSEMNVSTLELGDSALYLCASSLDGASTDTQYFGPGTRLTVL.

In this sample, this clonotype turned up many times. V and J are TRBV12-3 or TRBV12-4 and TRBJ1-1; D is unresolved. This CDR3 region has 13 residues. With 8 bases removed from V and 1 base from J, the gap between germline ends came to 11 bases. DNA of the CDR3: TGTGCCAGCGCCCCGTTTGCGAACACTGAAGCTTTCTTT. Translating it yields CASAPFANTEAFF.